The entry that follows covers one T cell receptor beta chain sequence. Sequenced by immunoSEQ multiplex PCR; TCRdb stores in-frame clones only, minus some. The repertoire holds 2 million to 2.5 million clones, 93% seen once, with 0.36% in the top ten. Deletions cut 7 bases from V and 0 bases from J, with 12 bases between. Germline CDR1 and CDR2: SGHRS and YFSETQ. The CDR3 consists of 14 residues. These data belong to a study of shared clonotypes between healthy human individuals. This receptor was taken from a young man in good health. Some clones in this sample may be carry-over from other donors' samples. The V and J genes are TRBV5-1 and TRBJ2-3; a weak D match, TRBD2 (5 bases). The sequenced material came from naive CD4+ T cells from PBMCs. Noted subset: CD45RA+ positively selected. The CDR3 nucleotides are TGCGCCAGCGGGAGCGGAACTAGCACAGATACGCAGTATTTT. Translated, it gives CASGSGTSTDTQYF. The full variable domain, rest sourced from reference TRBV5-1 and TRBJ2-3, is KAGVTQTPRYLIKTRGQQVTLSCSPISGHRSVSWYQQTPGQGLQFLFEYFSETQRNKGNFPGRFSGRQFSNSRSEMNVSTLELGDSALYLCASGSGTSTDTQYFGPGTRLTVL.